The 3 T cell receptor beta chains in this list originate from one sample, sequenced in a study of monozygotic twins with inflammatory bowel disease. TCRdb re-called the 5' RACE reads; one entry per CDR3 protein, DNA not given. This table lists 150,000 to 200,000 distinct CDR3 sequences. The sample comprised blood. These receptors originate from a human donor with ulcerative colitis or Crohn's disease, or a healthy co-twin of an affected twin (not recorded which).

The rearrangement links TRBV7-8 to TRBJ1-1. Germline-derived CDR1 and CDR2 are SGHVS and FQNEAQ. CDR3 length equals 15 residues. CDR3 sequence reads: CASSMGKRIGTEAFF.

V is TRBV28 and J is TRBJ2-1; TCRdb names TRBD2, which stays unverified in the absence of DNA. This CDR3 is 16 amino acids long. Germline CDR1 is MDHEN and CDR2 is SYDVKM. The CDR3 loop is CASSPQIAGRYNEQFF. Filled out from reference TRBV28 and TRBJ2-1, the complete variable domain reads DVKVTQSSRYLVKRTGEKVFLECVQDMDHENMFWYRQDPGLGLRLIYFSYDVKMKEKGDIPEGYSVSREKKERFSLILESASTNQTSMYLCASSPQIAGRYNEQFFGPGTRLTVL.

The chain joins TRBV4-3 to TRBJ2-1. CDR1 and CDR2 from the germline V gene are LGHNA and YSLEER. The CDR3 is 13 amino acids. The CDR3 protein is CASSQVNRDEQFF.